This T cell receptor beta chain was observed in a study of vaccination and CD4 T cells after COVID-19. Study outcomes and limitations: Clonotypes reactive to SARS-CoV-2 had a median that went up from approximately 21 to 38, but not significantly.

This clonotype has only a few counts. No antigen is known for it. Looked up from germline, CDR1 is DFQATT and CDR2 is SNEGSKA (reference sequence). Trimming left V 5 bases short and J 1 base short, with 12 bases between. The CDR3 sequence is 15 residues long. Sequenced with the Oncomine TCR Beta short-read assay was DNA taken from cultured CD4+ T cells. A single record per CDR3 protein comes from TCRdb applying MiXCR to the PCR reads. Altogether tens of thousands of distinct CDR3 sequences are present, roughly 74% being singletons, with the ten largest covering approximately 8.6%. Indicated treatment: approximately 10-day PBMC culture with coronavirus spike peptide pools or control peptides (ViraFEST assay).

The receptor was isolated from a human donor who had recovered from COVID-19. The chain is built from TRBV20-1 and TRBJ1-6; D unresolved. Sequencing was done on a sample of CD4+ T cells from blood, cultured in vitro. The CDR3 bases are TGCAGTGCTCCGGGCTCCCAATCCTATAATTCACCCCTCCACTTT. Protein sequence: CSAPGSQSYNSPLHF.